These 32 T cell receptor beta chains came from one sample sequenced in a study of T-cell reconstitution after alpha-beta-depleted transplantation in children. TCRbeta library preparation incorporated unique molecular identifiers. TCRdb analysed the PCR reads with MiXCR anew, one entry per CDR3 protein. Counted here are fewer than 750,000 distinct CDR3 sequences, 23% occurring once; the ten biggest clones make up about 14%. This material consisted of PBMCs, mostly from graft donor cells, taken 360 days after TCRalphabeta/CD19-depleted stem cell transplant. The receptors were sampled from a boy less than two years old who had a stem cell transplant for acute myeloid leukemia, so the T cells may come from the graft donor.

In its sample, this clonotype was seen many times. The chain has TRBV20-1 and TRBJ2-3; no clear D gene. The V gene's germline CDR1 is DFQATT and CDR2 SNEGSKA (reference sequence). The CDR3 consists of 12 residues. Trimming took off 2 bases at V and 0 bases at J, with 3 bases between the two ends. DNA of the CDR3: TGCAGTGCTAGAATTAGCACAGATACGCAGTATTTT. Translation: CSARISTDTQYF.

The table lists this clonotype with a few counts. The CDR3 protein is CASSLGKTGHQPQHF. The DNA for the CDR3 is TGTGCCAGCAGCTTGGGGAAGACAGGGCATCAGCCCCAGCATTTT. This chain uses TRBV5-6 with TRBJ1-5; 7 positions match TRBD1. V lost 0 bases to trimming and J lost 5 bases; unmatched junction nucleotides: 5. The length of the CDR3 is 15 residues. Germline values: CDR1 SGHDT, CDR2 YYEEEE.

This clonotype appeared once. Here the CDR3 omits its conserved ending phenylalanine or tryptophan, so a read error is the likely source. The CDR3 reads CSAEGGTDTQYL. DNA for the CDR3: TGCAGTGCGGAAGGTGGGACAGATACGCAGTATCTT. The chain couples TRBV20-1 to TRBJ2-3, with D uncertain. Germline CDR1 is DFQATT and CDR2 is SNEGSKA (reference sequence). Trimming left V 6 bases short and J 3 bases short, with 10 bases between. The CDR3 has 12 residues.

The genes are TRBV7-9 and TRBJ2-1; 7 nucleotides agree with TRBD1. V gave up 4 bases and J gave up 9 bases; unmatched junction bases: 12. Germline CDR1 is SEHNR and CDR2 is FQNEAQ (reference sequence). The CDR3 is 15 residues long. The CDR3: CASSSWTGDFGEQFF. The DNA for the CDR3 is TGTGCCAGCAGCTCCTGGACAGGAGATTTCGGTGAGCAGTTCTTC.

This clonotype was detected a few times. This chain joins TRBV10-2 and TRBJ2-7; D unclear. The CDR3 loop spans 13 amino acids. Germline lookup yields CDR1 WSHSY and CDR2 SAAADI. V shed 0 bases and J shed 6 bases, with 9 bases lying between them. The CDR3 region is CASSESKSGEQYF. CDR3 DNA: TGCGCCAGCAGTGAGTCGAAATCTGGCGAGCAGTACTTC.

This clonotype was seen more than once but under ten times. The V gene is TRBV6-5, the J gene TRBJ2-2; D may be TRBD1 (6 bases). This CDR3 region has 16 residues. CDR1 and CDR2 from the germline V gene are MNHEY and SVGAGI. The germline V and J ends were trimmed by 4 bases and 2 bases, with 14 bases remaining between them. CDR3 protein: CASSFLGTTNTGELFF. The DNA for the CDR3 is TGTGCCAGCAGTTTCCTCGGGACAACAAACACCGGGGAGCTGTTTTTT.

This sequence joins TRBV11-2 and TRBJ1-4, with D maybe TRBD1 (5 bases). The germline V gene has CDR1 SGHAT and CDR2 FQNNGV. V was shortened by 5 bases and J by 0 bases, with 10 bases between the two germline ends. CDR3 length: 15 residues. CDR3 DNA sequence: TGTGCCAGCAGCCGCCGGGACGCAACTAATGAAAAACTGTTTTTT. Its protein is CASSRRDATNEKLFF.

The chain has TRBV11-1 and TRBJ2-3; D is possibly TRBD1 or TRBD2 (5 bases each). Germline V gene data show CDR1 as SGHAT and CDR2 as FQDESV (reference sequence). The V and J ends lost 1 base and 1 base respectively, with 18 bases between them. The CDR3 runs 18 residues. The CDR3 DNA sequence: TGTGCCAGCAGCTTAGTCGCTGGGGACCTCCAGGGCACAGATACGCAGTATTTT. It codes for CASSLVAGDLQGTDTQYF.

In nucleotides, the CDR3 is TGCAGTGCTAGAGGGACTGCAGACACTGGAAACACCATATATTTT. Translated: CSARGTADTGNTIYF. The J gene is TRBJ1-3, the V gene TRBV20-1; D is undetermined. Germline V gene data show CDR1 as DFQATT and CDR2 as SNEGSKA (reference sequence). The CDR3 contains 15 residues. The ends were cut back, 1 base at V and 2 bases at J, with 12 bases in the middle.

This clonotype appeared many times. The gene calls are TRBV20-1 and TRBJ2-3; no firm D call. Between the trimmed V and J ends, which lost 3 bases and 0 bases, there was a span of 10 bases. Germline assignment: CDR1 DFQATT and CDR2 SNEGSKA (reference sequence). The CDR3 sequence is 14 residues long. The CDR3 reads CSARVDSSTDTQYF. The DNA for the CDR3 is TGCAGTGCTAGGGTTGACTCTAGCACAGATACGCAGTATTTT.

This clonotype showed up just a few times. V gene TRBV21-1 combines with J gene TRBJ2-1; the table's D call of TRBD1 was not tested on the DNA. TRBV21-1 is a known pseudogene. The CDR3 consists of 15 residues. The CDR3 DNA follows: TGTGCCAGCAGCAATTCAGACAGTCCCTACAATGAGCAGTTCTTC. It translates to CASSNSDSPYNEQFF.

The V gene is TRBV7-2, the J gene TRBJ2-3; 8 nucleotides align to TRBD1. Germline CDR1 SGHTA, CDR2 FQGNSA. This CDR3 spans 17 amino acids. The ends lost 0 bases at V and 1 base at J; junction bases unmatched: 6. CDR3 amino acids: CASSLASGGSRTDTQYF. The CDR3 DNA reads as TGTGCCAGCAGCTTAGCCTCAGGGGGCAGCCGCACAGATACGCAGTATTTT. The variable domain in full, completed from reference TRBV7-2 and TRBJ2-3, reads GAGVSQSPSNKVTEKGKDVELRCDPISGHTALYWYRQSLGQGLEFLIYFQGNSAPDKSGLPSDRFSAERTGGSVSTLTIQRTQQEDSAVYLCASSLASGGSRTDTQYFGPGTRLTVL.

CDR3 nucleotide sequence: TGCAGTGCTACGCAGGGGGGCTACGAGCAGTACTTC. Its translation: CSATQGGYEQYF. The chain joins TRBV20-1 to TRBJ2-7; D is perhaps TRBD1 (7 bases). Looked up from germline, CDR1 is DFQATT and CDR2 is SNEGSKA (reference sequence). V was pared by 4 bases and J by 3 bases, with 10 bases between. The CDR3 length is 12 residues.

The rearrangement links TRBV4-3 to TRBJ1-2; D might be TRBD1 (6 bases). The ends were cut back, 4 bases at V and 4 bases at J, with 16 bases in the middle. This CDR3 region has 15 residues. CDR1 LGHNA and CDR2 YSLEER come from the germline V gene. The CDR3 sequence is CASSPLSGAAYGYTF. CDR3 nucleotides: TGCGCCAGCAGCCCGCTATCAGGGGCTGCCTATGGCTACACCTTC.

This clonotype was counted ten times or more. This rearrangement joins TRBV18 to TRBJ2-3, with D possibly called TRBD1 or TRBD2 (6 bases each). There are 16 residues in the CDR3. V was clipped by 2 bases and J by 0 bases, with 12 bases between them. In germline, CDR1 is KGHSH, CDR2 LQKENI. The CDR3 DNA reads TGTGCCAGCTCACCAAACGTGGGGGGCAGCACAGATACGCAGTATTTT. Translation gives CASSPNVGGSTDTQYF.

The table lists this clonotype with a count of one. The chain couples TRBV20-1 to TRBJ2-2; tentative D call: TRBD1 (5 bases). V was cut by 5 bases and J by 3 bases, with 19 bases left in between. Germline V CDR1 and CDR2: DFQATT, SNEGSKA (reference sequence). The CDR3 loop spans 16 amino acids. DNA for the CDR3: TGCAGTGCTTCCCCCCAGGGTATACGGGACACCGGGGAGCTGTTTTTT. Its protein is CSASPQGIRDTGELFF.

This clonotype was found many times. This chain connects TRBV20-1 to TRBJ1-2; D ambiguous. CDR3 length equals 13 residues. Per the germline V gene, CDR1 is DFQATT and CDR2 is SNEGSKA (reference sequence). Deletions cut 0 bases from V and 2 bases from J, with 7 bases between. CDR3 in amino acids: CSARDPDNYGYTF. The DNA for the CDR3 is TGCAGTGCTAGAGACCCCGACAACTATGGCTACACCTTC.

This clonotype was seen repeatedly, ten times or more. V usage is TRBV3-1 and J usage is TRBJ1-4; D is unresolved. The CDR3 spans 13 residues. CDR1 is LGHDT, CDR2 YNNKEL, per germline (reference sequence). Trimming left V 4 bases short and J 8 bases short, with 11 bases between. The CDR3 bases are TGTGCCAGCAGCCCCCGACTGGCGGAAAAACTGTTTTTT. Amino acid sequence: CASSPRLAEKLFF.

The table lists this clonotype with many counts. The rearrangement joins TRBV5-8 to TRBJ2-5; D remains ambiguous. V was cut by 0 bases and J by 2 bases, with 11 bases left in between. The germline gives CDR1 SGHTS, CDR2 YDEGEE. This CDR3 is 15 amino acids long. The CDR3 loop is CASSLGYAVQETQYF. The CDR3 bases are TGTGCCAGCAGCTTGGGGTATGCAGTACAAGAGACCCAGTACTTC.

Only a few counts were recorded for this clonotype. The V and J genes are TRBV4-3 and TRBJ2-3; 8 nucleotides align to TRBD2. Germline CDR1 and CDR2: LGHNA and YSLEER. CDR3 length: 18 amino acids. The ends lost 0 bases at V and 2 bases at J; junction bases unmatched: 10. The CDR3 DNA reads TGCGCCAGCAGCCAAGATCACGACGGGGGGGGGCTCACAGATACGCAGTATTTT. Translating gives CASSQDHDGGGLTDTQYF.

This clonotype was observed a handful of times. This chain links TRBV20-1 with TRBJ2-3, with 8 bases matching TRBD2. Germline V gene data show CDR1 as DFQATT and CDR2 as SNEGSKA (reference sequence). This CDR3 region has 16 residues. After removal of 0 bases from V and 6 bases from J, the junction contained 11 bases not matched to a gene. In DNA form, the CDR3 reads TGCAGTGCTAGAGAGGTGGCGGGGGGCAGGAGGGATACGCAGTATTTT. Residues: CSAREVAGGRRDTQYF.

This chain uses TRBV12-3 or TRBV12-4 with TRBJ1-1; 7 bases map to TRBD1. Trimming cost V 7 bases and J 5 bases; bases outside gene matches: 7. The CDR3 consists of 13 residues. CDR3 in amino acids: CASTLGTDTEAFF. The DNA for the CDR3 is TGTGCCAGCACCCTCGGGACAGATACTGAAGCTTTCTTT.

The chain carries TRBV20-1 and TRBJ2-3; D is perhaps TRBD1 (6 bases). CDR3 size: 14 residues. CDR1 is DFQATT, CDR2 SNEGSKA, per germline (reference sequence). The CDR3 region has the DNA TGCAGCATCCACGTAGGACAGAGCACAGATACGCAGTATTTT. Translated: CSIHVGQSTDTQYF.

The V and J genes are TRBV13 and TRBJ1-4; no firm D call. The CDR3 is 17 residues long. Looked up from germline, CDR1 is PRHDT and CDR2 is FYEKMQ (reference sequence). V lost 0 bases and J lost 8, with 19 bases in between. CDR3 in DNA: TGTGCCAGCAGCTTAGGGCCTCAGACGGGGAGCGGAGAAAAACTGTTTTTT. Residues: CASSLGPQTGSGEKLFF.

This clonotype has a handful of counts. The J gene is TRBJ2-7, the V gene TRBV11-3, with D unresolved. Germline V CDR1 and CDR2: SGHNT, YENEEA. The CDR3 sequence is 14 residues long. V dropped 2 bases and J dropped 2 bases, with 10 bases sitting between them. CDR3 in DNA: TGTGCCAGCAGCTTAATGGGTAGGGCCTACGAGCAGTACTTC. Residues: CASSLMGRAYEQYF.

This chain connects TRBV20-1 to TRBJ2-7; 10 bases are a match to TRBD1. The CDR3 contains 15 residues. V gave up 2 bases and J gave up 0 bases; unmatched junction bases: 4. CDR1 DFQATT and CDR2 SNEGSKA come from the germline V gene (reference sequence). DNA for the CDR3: TGCAGTGCTAGACCAGGGGACAGGGGCTCCTACGAGCAGTACTTC. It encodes CSARPGDRGSYEQYF.

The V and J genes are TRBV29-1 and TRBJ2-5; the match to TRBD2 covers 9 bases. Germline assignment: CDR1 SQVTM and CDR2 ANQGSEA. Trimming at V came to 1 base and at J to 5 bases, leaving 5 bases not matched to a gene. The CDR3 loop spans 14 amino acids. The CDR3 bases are TGCAGCGTTGAAGGCGGGGGGGCCGGGGAGACCCAGTACTTC. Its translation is CSVEGGGAGETQYF.

Here the CDR3 reads CASSPLSLSYEQYV. The CDR3 region has the DNA TGTGCCAGCAGTCCGTTAAGTCTATCCTACGAGCAGTACGTC. The chain employs TRBV28 and TRBJ2-7; D gene ambiguous. V was cut by 5 bases and J by 1 base, with 12 bases left in between. CDR3 length: 14 residues. Germline loops: CDR1 MDHEN, CDR2 SYDVKM.

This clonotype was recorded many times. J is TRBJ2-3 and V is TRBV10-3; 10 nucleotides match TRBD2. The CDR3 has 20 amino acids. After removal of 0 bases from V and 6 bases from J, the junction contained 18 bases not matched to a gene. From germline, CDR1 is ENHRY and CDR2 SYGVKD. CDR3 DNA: TGTGCCATCAGTGAGTCGAATACCGCGACAGTGTCGACTAGCGGGGATACGCAGTATTTT. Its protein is CAISESNTATVSTSGDTQYF.

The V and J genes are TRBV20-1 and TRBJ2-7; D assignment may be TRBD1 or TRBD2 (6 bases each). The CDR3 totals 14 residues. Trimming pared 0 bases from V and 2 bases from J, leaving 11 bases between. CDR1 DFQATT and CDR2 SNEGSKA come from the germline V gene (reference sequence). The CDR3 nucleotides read TGCAGTGCTAGAGAGGAGGGGGAAACCTACGAGCAGTACTTC. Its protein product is CSAREEGETYEQYF.

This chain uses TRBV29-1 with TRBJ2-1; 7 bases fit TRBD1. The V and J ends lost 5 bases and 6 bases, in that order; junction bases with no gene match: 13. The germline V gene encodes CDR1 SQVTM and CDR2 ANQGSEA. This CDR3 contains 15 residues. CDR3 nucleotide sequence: TGCAGCGTTTATAGCGAGACAGGGTTTTCCAATGAGCAGTTCTTC. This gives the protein CSVYSETGFSNEQFF.

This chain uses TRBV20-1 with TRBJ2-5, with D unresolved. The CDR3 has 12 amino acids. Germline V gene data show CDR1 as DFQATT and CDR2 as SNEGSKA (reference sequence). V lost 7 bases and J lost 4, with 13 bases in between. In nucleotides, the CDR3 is TGCAGTGGAGAGGTAGTAGGAGAGACCCAGTACTTC. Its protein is CSGEVVGETQYF.